This T cell receptor (beta chain) was captured in a study of T cell repertoires in cytomegalovirus infection (dated by TCRdb to the late 2010s). Regarding the complete study: Alongside well-studied HLA-B-restricted epitopes, the peptide stimulations were aimed at recently identified HLA-C-restricted CMV epitopes, whose presentation resists viral immunomodulation. Because public TCR beta signatures pointed to carriage of CMV infection together with the matching HLA type, the HLA type of each donor mattered for the analysis. Paper-wide results and their limitations: The ex vivo response was dominated by HLA-C-restricted CMV-specific TCR beta clonotypes, and the single most frequent clonotype in two of eight donors was supplied by these HLA-C-restricted clonotypes. In both this cohort and an independent roughly 350-donor cohort, the cumulative frequency of public TCR beta family members distinguished carriers of CMV infection plus the relevant HLA type.

With respect to this clonotype: Its antigen is still unknown. No much larger clonotype is one base removed from it; base qualities were not supplied.

Based on the germline V gene, the CDR1 and CDR2 sequences are SGHVS and FNYEAQ. The cysteine opens and the valine closes a CDR3 of 14 amino acids. CDR3 DNA only is kept here, 42 bases in frame from base 1. Sequenced using an Illumina HiSeq 1500. TCRdb handled the public reads itself, with Q25 trimming in fastp and clone calling in MiXCR, and kept productive beta chains. Every CDR3 protein is listed once, alongside the most common genes and DNA of its rows. The sample contains roughly 920,000 distinct CDR3 sequences, around 29% of them found a single time. 11% to 15% of the sample goes to the ten largest clones. According to the study, the label for this sample's treatment or condition signals: in vitro stimulation with specific CMV peptide epitopes to enrich CMV-specific T cells.

This sequence originates from a human donor in good health (CMV status not recorded). Some clones in this sample may be carry-over from other donors' samples. The rearrangement combines TRBV7-6 with TRBJ2-7; 7 bases in the middle match TRBD1. The sample consisted of cultured CD8+ T cells from PBMCs, taken from culture after CMV antigen stimulation. The nucleotide sequence reads as follows: TGTGCTAGCAGCCCCCACAGGGGCTCCTACGAGCAGTACGTC. This yields the protein CASSPHRGSYEQYV.